Reported below is one T cell receptor (beta chain). The data are from a study of blood T cell repertoires in COVID-19. Profiled with immunoSEQ multiplex PCR; TCRdb holds only in-frame clones, not every one. The repertoire holds more than 85,000 clones, with around 76% as singletons. Per the germline V gene, CDR1 is SGHNT and CDR2 is YYREEE (reference sequence). V lost 4 bases, J lost 0 bases, and 14 bases lay in between. The CDR3 is made up of 16 amino acids. The chain uses TRBV5-4 and TRBJ2-1, with a weak D call TRBD2 (5 bases). The TCR originated in a man older than 75 with acute or convalescent COVID-19. Sequencing input: peripheral blood. CDR3 nucleotide sequence: TGTGCCAGCAGCCCGGGGAAGAAAAGCTCCTACAATGAGCAGTTCTTC. Translating gives CASSPGKKSSYNEQFF.